These 21 T cell receptor beta chains came from one sample sequenced in a study of T cells in narcolepsy. Assay used: immunoSEQ multiplex PCR; TCRdb lists only in-frame clones, some missing. The sample records tens of thousands of clones, about 80% being singletons. Sequenced input: CD45RA- memory CD4+ T cells from PBMCs. These receptors all come from a human donor with narcolepsy.

This clone appeared a single time. This rearrangement joins TRBV10-1 to TRBJ2-1, with 10 bases identical to TRBD2. V shed 4 bases, J shed 6 bases, and the junction held 3 bases outside the gene matches. Per germline, CDR1 WNHNN and CDR2 SYGVQD (reference sequence). The CDR3 runs to 14 residues. The CDR3: CASSGSGGANEQFF. The CDR3 DNA sequence: TGCGCCAGCAGTGGAAGCGGGGGGGCCAATGAGCAGTTCTTC.

A few counts support this clone. The rearrangement links TRBV7-8 to TRBJ2-2, with D perhaps matching TRBD1 (6 bases). CDR3 length: 16 residues. Germline values: CDR1 SGHVS, CDR2 FQNEAQ. V was pared by 5 bases and J by 6 bases, with 19 bases between. CDR3 in DNA: TGTGCCAGCAGCCCGGAAGTGGGGGCGTTTTCCGGGGAGCTGTTTTTT. It specifies CASSPEVGAFSGELFF.

The J gene is TRBJ2-2, the V gene TRBV6-1, with D maybe TRBD2 (6 bases). From germline, CDR1 is MNHNS and CDR2 SASEGT. The CDR3 consists of 15 residues. Trimming took off 7 bases at V and 4 bases at J, with 16 bases between the two ends. The CDR3 region has the DNA TGTGCCAGCACCCGGGGTCAGGGAGGCACCGGGGAGCTGTTTTTT. This codes for CASTRGQGGTGELFF.

The chain links TRBV15 to TRBJ1-1, with D uncertain. The V end lost 3 bases, the J end lost 1 base, and 6 bases lay between the germline ends. Looked up from germline, CDR1 is LNHNV and CDR2 is YYDKDF (reference sequence). The CDR3 is 13 amino acids. Here the CDR3 reads CATSSTRNTEAFF. In DNA form, the CDR3 reads TGTGCCACCAGCAGTACGAGGAACACTGAAGCTTTCTTT.

This clone came up a few times. V and J are TRBV13 and TRBJ2-2; D is possibly TRBD1 (5 bases). The CDR3 covers 14 residues. The ends were cut back, 5 bases at V and 2 bases at J, with 9 bases in the middle. CDR1 is PRHDT and CDR2 is FYEKMQ in the germline V gene (reference sequence). CDR3 residues: CASSPQGNTGELFF. In DNA, the CDR3 is TGTGCCAGCAGCCCTCAGGGAAACACCGGGGAGCTGTTTTTT.

This sequence joins TRBV7-8 and TRBJ1-2, with D perhaps TRBD1 (5 bases). Germline CDR1 reads SGHVS; CDR2 reads FQNEAQ. Trimming removed 5 bases at V and 4 bases at J, with 14 bases between. This CDR3 contains 14 residues. The CDR3 protein is CASSPAGRGYGYTF. The DNA for the CDR3 is TGTGCCAGCAGCCCTGCAGGGAGGGGCTATGGCTACACCTTC.

This sequence joins TRBV7-2 and TRBJ2-3; 10 bases are a match to TRBD1. The V gene end was trimmed by 6 bases and the J gene end by 4 bases; junction bases not matched to a gene: 10. Germline CDR1 and CDR2: SGHTA and FQGNSA. The CDR3 totals 16 residues. CDR3: CASRGGQGRFADTQYF. The CDR3 nucleotides are TGTGCCAGCAGAGGGGGACAGGGGCGATTTGCAGATACGCAGTATTTT.

A few counts support this clone. The chain joins TRBV19 to TRBJ1-5, with 9 bases matching TRBD1. Trimming cost V 7 bases and J 3 bases; bases outside gene matches: 7. Germline values: CDR1 LNHDA, CDR2 SQIVND (reference sequence). This CDR3 is built from 15 residues. CDR3 protein: CASTFDRGFNQPQHF. CDR3 bases: TGTGCCAGTACCTTCGACAGGGGGTTCAATCAGCCCCAGCATTTT.

The chain recombines TRBV4-1 with TRBJ2-7; either TRBD1 or TRBD2 may fit D (5 bases each). Germline V gene lookup returns CDR1 MGHRA and CDR2 YSYEKL. The CDR3 runs 16 residues. Trimming cost V 4 bases and J 5 bases, with 21 bases left between them. The CDR3 protein is CASSPERWSGANEQYF. In DNA form, the CDR3 reads TGCGCCAGCAGCCCAGAAAGATGGTCCGGGGCAAACGAGCAGTACTTC.

The V gene is TRBV27, the J gene TRBJ2-2; 8 nucleotides line up with TRBD2. CDR1 is MNHEY and CDR2 is SMNVEV in the germline V gene (reference sequence). J lost 3 bases, V lost 6 bases, and 12 bases had no gene match. This CDR3 has 17 amino acids. CDR3 protein: CASSRVGGGRDTGELFF. In nucleotides, the CDR3 is TGTGCCAGCAGCCGAGTCGGGGGGGGACGAGACACCGGGGAGCTGTTTTTT.

The chain is built from TRBV7-3 and TRBJ1-3, with a tentative D call TRBD1 (6 bases). V was trimmed by 5 bases and J by 0 bases, leaving 11 bases between them. Germline V gene lookup returns CDR1 SGHTA and CDR2 FQGTGA. The CDR3 length is 15 residues. CDR3 loop: CASSKEGGSGNTIYF. CDR3 sequence (DNA): TGTGCCAGCAGCAAAGAAGGGGGCTCTGGAAACACCATATATTTT.

This chain links TRBV5-1 with TRBJ2-1; D remains ambiguous. This CDR3 is 16 amino acids long. The V gene's germline CDR1 is SGHRS and CDR2 YFSETQ. The V end lost 0 bases, the J end lost 2 bases, and 12 bases lay between the germline ends. The CDR3 loop reads CASSLASGFPYNEQFF. In DNA, the CDR3 is TGCGCCAGCAGCTTGGCCTCTGGGTTCCCCTACAATGAGCAGTTCTTC.

As DNA, the CDR3 is TGTGCCAGTAGTATTACAGGCCAAGTATCTCATGAGCAGTTCTTC. Its protein is CASSITGQVSHEQFF. The chain uses TRBV19 and TRBJ2-1, with D maybe TRBD1 (5 bases). This CDR3 spans 15 amino acids. The V gene's germline CDR1 is LNHDA and CDR2 SQIVND (reference sequence). V dropped 3 bases and J dropped 8 bases, with 17 bases sitting between them.

The chain links TRBV6-1 to TRBJ1-2; 8 positions agree with TRBD1. The V gene's germline CDR1 is MNHNS and CDR2 SASEGT. Trimming cost V 8 bases and J 11 bases; bases outside gene matches: 4. The CDR3 extends over 10 amino acids. DNA for the CDR3: TGTGCCAGCCGAGGACAGGGATACACCTTC. Its translation is CASRGQGYTF.

The rearrangement links TRBV12-2 to TRBJ1-6; TRBD1 was called by the table and not checked on the DNA. TRBV12-2 corresponds to a pseudogene. The length of the CDR3 is 16 residues. The CDR3 reads CASRLAPITANSPLHF. The CDR3 nucleotides are TGTGCAAGTCGCTTAGCGCCGATTACAGCCAATTCACCCCTCCACTTT.

The sample holds a few counts of this clone. V and J are TRBV6-1 and TRBJ2-7, with 9 bases lining up with TRBD2. CDR1 and CDR2 from the germline V gene are MNHNS and SASEGT. This CDR3 is 13 amino acids long. J was trimmed by 2 bases and V by 5 bases; bases with no gene match: 1. The CDR3 nucleotides read TGTGCCAGCAGTAGCGGGGGGACCTACGAGCAGTACTTC. This gives the protein CASSSGGTYEQYF.

The chain carries TRBV28 and TRBJ2-2; 14 positions agree with TRBD2. Germline CDR1 and CDR2: MDHEN and SYDVKM. The CDR3 length is 15 residues. V dropped 3 bases and J dropped 10; count of bases not matched to a gene: 4. The CDR3 spells CASSFMGLAGVELFF. The CDR3 DNA reads as TGTGCCAGCAGTTTTATGGGACTAGCGGGGGTGGAGCTGTTTTTT.

CDR3 in amino acids: CASSLGATRDTEAFF. The CDR3 DNA sequence: TGTGCCAGCAGCTTGGGGGCAACTCGGGACACTGAAGCTTTCTTT. The chain combines TRBV5-4 with TRBJ1-1, with no clear D. The CDR3 has 15 residues. V shed 0 bases and J shed 3 bases, with 12 bases lying between them. Germline V lookup: CDR1 SGHNT, CDR2 YYREEE (reference sequence). Full variable domain (missing parts from reference TRBV5-4 and TRBJ1-1): ETGVTQSPTHLIKTRGQQVTLRCSSQSGHNTVSWYQQALGQGPQFIFQYYREEENGRGNFPPRFSGLQFPNYSSELNVNALELDDSALYLCASSLGATRDTEAFFGQGTRLTVV.

J is TRBJ1-2 and V is TRBV19; D is ambiguous. The CDR3 sequence is 15 residues long. The germline V gene encodes CDR1 LNHDA and CDR2 SQIVND (reference sequence). Trimming left V 3 bases short and J 4 bases short, with 15 bases between. The CDR3 region has the DNA TGTGCCAGTAGTATCCCGGCCCCAGGCTTCTATGGCTACACCTTC. Protein product: CASSIPAPGFYGYTF.

J is TRBJ2-1 and V is TRBV2, with TRBD2 identical over 9 bases. This CDR3 is 15 amino acids long. Germline loops: CDR1 SNHLY, CDR2 FYNNEI. The J segment lost 7 bases and the V segment lost 5 bases, leaving 9 bases of the junction unmatched. This CDR3 is CASSQIAGGPNEQFF. CDR3 nucleotide sequence: TGTGCCAGCAGTCAGATTGCGGGGGGGCCGAATGAGCAGTTCTTC. Filled out from reference TRBV2 and TRBJ2-1, the complete variable domain reads EPEVTQTPSHQVTQMGQEVILRCVPISNHLYFYWYRQILGQKVEFLVSFYNNEISEKSEIFDDQFSVERPDGSNFTLKIRSTKLEDSAMYFCASSQIAGGPNEQFFGPGTRLTVL.

The J gene is TRBJ2-5, the V gene TRBV5-4; D possibly corresponds to TRBD1 (6 bases). The CDR3 is 14 residues long. Trimming removed 5 bases at V and 3 bases at J, with 14 bases between. Germline V gene data show CDR1 as SGHNT and CDR2 as YYREEE (reference sequence). The CDR3 protein is CASSRRGSEETQYF. The DNA of the CDR3 is TGTGCCAGCAGTCGCAGGGGATCCGAAGAGACCCAGTACTTC. The complete variable domain, with remaining parts taken from reference TRBV5-4 and TRBJ2-5, reads ETGVTQSPTHLIKTRGQQVTLRCSSQSGHNTVSWYQQALGQGPQFIFQYYREEENGRGNFPPRFSGLQFPNYSSELNVNALELDDSALYLCASSRRGSEETQYFGPGTRLLVL.